The entry below gives a single TCR beta chain sequence along with its context. Researchers amplified the TCR beta CDR3 regions from RNA transcripts. When the TCR CDR3 underwent first-round RT-PCR, the HTBI primer set was used. One entry per CDR3 protein, called by TCRdb with MiXCR from the multiplex PCR reads. This table has around 600,000 distinct CDR3 sequences, nearly 45% appearing once. The data stem from a study of T cells in Graves' hyperthyroidism and ophthalmopathy. The V gene end was trimmed by 7 bases and the J gene end by 3 bases; junction bases not matched to a gene: 4. The CDR3 has 14 residues.

The sequence was obtained from an adult man with Graves' disease, either hyperthyroidism or ophthalmopathy (not recorded which). Material: peripheral blood or thyroid tissue (not recorded which). The rearrangement links TRBV12-3 or TRBV12-4 to TRBJ1-3; 9 bases fit TRBD1. The CDR3: CASNPTGGGNTIYF. The CDR3 nucleotides read TGTGCCAGCAACCCGACAGGGGGTGGAAACACCATATATTTT.